The clone carrying this T cell receptor (beta chain) was counted once. The data originate from a study of blood T cell repertoires in COVID-19. Study-wide context: Acute-phase and convalescent COVID-19 samples originated in the United States, Italy and Spain. The analysed material was cDNA or gDNA that came from T cells, B-cell-depleted T cells, or PBMCs.

As originally analysed: Amplification of reference gene primers was used by the study to estimate nucleated cell counts. Sequencing was performed with immunoSEQ multiplex PCR; in TCRdb, only in-frame clones are kept and a portion is missing. The V and J calls and the clone size are those of that table, but D and trimming were determined from the DNA. The profile covers over 85,000 clones, with 60% to 80% appearing a single time and around 16% taken by the ten largest. CDR1 SGHTA and CDR2 FQGNSA come from the germline V gene. The trim removed 3 bases at V and 8 bases at J, leaving 10 bases unmatched. This CDR3 is built from 15 residues.

The source of this sequence is a woman of 80 years or more with active or convalescent COVID-19. The sample consisted of peripheral blood. The chain is built from TRBV7-2 and TRBJ2-1; 7 bases map to TRBD1. The CDR3 nucleotides read TGTGCCAGCAGCTTCGACCGCCCCCAGGGGGATGAGCAGTTCTTC. Its protein is CASSFDRPQGDEQFF.